This T cell receptor beta chain emerged from a study of blood T cell repertoires in COVID-19. About the study: PBMCs, B-cell-depleted T cells, or T cells were the source of the cDNA or gDNA that made up the material.

Authors' data handling: Amplification with reference gene primers provided the estimates of nucleated cell counts. The method was immunoSEQ multiplex PCR; TCRdb's version includes in-frame clones alone and lacks a portion of them. The D gene and trimming were derived from the DNA, and the V and J assignments and clone size from that table. This table has roughly 150,000 clones, 76% appearing once. Germline loops: CDR1 LGHDT, CDR2 YNNKEL (reference sequence). The CDR3 loop spans 12 amino acids. V gave up 5 bases and J gave up 8 bases, with 10 bases separating them. The V call is TRBV3-1 (or the pseudogene TRBV3-2), the J call TRBJ1-5, with D possibly matching TRBD1 (5 bases). Sequenced material: peripheral blood. This clonotype was obtained from an elderly woman with acute or convalescent COVID-19. Written as DNA, the CDR3 is TGTGCCAGCAGCTCAGCGGGGGAGCCCCAGCATTTT. Translated: CASSSAGEPQHF.